The rows below give T cell receptor beta chains drawn from one sample of a study of blood T cell repertoires in COVID-19. Method: immunoSEQ multiplex PCR; TCRdb's copy keeps in-frame clones and lacks some. Of approximately 470,000 clones listed, roughly 88% are singletons. Material for sequencing was peripheral blood. The receptors were sampled from a human donor in a cohort sampled during active COVID-19. Each CDR3 is given with its conserved first and last residue. The D gene is left open where the match is weak. A clone size is listed for some rows: how often the clone was seen (once, few, many), or a class if it is expanded.

V	J	D	size	DNA	CDR3
TRBV10-3	TRBJ1-5	.	once	TGTGCCATTAGGGGTAGCAATCAGCCCCAGCATTTT	CAIRGSNQPQHF
TRBV7-2	TRBJ2-1	.	.	TGTGCCAGCTCAACAGGTTCCTACAATGAGCAGTTCTTC	CASSTGSYNEQFF
TRBV29-1	TRBJ2-3	TRBD2	.	TGCAGCGTTGAGGGTCTAGCGGACGACACAGATACGCAGTATTTT	CSVEGLADDTDTQYF
TRBV5-1	TRBJ1-1	.	.	TGCGCCAGCAGCCCCCCCGGGGGTCTAGGTATGAACACTGAAGCTTTCTTT	CASSPPGGLGMNTEAFF
TRBV19	TRBJ2-5	TRBD1	.	TGTGCCAGTAGTATAAACGGGTACAGGGGGCGGCAAGAGACCCAGTACTTC	CASSINGYRGRQETQYF
TRBV5-1	TRBJ2-5	TRBD2	few	TGCGCCAGCAGTCAAAGCACTAGCGGGGAGACCCAGTACTTC	CASSQSTSGETQYF
TRBV3-1/TRBV3-2	TRBJ2-7	TRBD1	.	TGTGCCAGCAGCCAAGTCGGGACAGGGTCTTACGAGCAGTACTTC	CASSQVGTGSYEQYF
TRBV5-6	TRBJ1-1	TRBD1	.	TGTGCCAGCAGCTTTCGAGGGCAGGGGGCGACTGAAGCTTTCTTT	CASSFRGQGATEAFF
TRBV6-4	TRBJ1-6	.	.	TGTGCCAGCAGTGACTCACAGAATTCACCCCTCCACTTT	CASSDSQNSPLHF
TRBV19	TRBJ2-7	TRBD2	few	TGTGCCAGTAGTCGACTAGCGGAGTCCTACGAGCAGTACTTC	CASSRLAESYEQYF
TRBV28	TRBJ2-3	TRBD2	.	TGTGCCAGCAGCTCAGCGGGGACAGATACGCAGTATTTT	CASSSAGTDTQYF
TRBV18	TRBJ1-3	TRBD1	.	TGTGCCAGCTCACCCGTGACACAGGGGGCCGGTGGAAACACCATATATTTT	CASSPVTQGAGGNTIYF
TRBV3-1/TRBV3-2	TRBJ2-1	TRBD2	.	TGTGCCAGCAGCCACCCGGGACTAGCGAATGAGCAGTTCTTC	CASSHPGLANEQFF